This T cell receptor (beta chain) was retrieved from a study of graft-versus-host responses after intestinal transplantation. The CDR3 covers 13 residues. V lost 0 bases and J 4 bases, leaving 5 bases between the germline ends. The germline CDR1 and CDR2 sequences are SGHKS and YYEKEE (reference sequence). Study results and limitations: The highest levels of circulating GvH clones went along with early declines in HvG clones after transplant.

Clones were read by immunoSEQ multiplex PCR, and TCRdb kept only the in-frame ones, dropping some. The sample has some 140,000 clones, 90% to 95% seen once; the top ten hold around 0.15%. Comment on this clone: What it recognizes is unknown.

The J gene is TRBJ1-5, the V gene TRBV5-5; D is unresolved. Sequenced material: unstimulated CD4+ T cells sorted from spleen or lymph node cells, taken before intestinal transplant. This receptor was taken from a human donor who received an intestinal transplant. The CDR3 DNA follows: TGTGCCAGCAGCTTGGCATGGAATCAGCCCCAGCATTTT. This gives the protein CASSLAWNQPQHF.